The T cell receptor (beta chain) described here comes from a study of PD-1 blockade in classical Hodgkin lymphoma. Overall study findings and caveats: Nivolumab initiation under 1 year post-ASCT meant exclusion.

Profiling relied on immunoSEQ multiplex PCR, and the TCRdb table lists in-frame clones only, not all of them. The repertoire holds 50,000 to 85,000 clones, 65% to 75% seen once, with less than 9.5% in the top ten. Relapses following autologous stem cell transplantation were seen in all patients, with brentuximab vedotin exposure varying. The CDR3 is 14 amino acids. In germline, CDR1 is MNHNY, CDR2 SVGAGI (reference sequence). The ends were cut back, 4 bases at V and 1 base at J, with 11 bases in the middle. As regards this clone: Its antigen remains unidentified.

The chain joins TRBV6-6 to TRBJ2-7; D might be TRBD1 (6 bases). The clonotype was recovered from a human donor with classical Hodgkin lymphoma. The sample here was peripheral blood mononuclear cells (PBMCs), taken before the second cycle of nivolumab. The CDR3 loop reads CASSSRDKSYEQYF. CDR3 nucleotides: TGTGCCAGCAGTTCGAGGGACAAGTCCTACGAGCAGTACTTC.